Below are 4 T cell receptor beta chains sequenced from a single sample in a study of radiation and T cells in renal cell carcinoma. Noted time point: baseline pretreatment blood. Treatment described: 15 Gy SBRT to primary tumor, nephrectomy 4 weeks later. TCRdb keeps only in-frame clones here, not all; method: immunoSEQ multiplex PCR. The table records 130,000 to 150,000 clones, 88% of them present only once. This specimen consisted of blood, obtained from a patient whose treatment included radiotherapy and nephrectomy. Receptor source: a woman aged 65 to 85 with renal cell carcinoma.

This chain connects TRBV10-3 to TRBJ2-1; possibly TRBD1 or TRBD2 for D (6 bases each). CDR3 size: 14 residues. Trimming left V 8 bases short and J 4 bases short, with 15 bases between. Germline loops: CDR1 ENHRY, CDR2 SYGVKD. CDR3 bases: TGTGCCATCGTGCGGGACACCCAATACAATGAGCAGTTCTTC. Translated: CAIVRDTQYNEQFF.

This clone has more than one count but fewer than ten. Here the CDR3 reads CASSLEGNTEAFF. CDR3 coding DNA: TGCGCCAGCAGCTTAGAGGGCAACACTGAAGCTTTCTTT. V and J are TRBV4-3 and TRBJ1-1; unclear D gene. The CDR3 loop spans 13 amino acids. The V end was cut by 5 bases, the J end by 2 bases, with 9 bases between. CDR1 is LGHNA, CDR2 YSLEER, per germline.

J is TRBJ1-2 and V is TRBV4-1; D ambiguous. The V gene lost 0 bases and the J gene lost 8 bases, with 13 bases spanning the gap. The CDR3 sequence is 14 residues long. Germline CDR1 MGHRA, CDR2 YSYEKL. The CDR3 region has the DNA TGCGCCAGCAGCCAAGATCAAGGTATGGGCGGCTACACCTTC. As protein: CASSQDQGMGGYTF.

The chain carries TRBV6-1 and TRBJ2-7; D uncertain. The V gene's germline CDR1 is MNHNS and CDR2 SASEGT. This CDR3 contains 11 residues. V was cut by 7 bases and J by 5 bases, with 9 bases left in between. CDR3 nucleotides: TGTGCCAGCATCATAAATCACGAGCAGTACTTC. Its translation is CASIINHEQYF.